These 32 T cell receptor beta chains were all obtained from the same sample, sequenced in a study of cytomegalovirus exposure and HLA in healthy donors. Amplification used 60 Vbeta primers and 13 Jbeta primers. Some clones are missing from TCRdb's copy, which holds only in-frame ones; the method was immunoSEQ multiplex PCR. The sample has some 130,000 clones, about 10% seen once. Sequences were obtained from PBMCs. These receptors all come from a middle-aged woman in good health and CMV-seropositive.

This clone was counted a few times. This rearrangement joins TRBV5-4 to TRBJ2-6; 11 bases fit TRBD1. With V trimmed by 4 bases and J by 0 bases, 3 bases remained unmatched. Per the germline V gene, CDR1 is SGHNT and CDR2 is YYREEE (reference sequence). The CDR3 has 17 residues. This chain's CDR3 is CASSRTGGSSGANVLTF. The CDR3 nucleotides read TGTGCCAGCAGCCGGACAGGGGGCTCCTCTGGGGCCAACGTCCTGACTTTC. Complete variable domain (other parts from reference TRBV5-4 and TRBJ2-6): ETGVTQSPTHLIKTRGQQVTLRCSSQSGHNTVSWYQQALGQGPQFIFQYYREEENGRGNFPPRFSGLQFPNYSSELNVNALELDDSALYLCASSRTGGSSGANVLTFGAGSRLTVL.

CDR3 residues: CASSPSGGGDDTQYF. CDR3 sequence (DNA): TGTGCCAGCAGCCCTAGCGGGGGGGGCGATGATACGCAGTATTTT. The chain employs TRBV7-3 and TRBJ2-3, with TRBD2 matching 12 bases. Trimming cost V 5 bases and J 6 bases; bases outside gene matches: 6. The CDR3 covers 15 residues. Germline-derived CDR1 and CDR2 are SGHTA and FQGTGA.

The chain employs TRBV6-1 and TRBJ2-7; D unresolved. CDR3 size: 11 residues. The V end lost 3 bases, the J end lost 9 bases, and 9 bases lay between the germline ends. The germline V gene has CDR1 MNHNS and CDR2 SASEGT. The CDR3 here is CASSDWAGQYF. CDR3 nucleotides: TGTGCCAGCAGTGATTGGGCCGGGCAGTACTTC.

This clone was detected only once. This CDR3 is CASRGKGGGNTIYF. The CDR3 DNA is TGTGCCAGCAGAGGGAAAGGGGGCGGAAACACCATATATTTT. The gene calls are TRBV2 and TRBJ1-3; 7 bases agree with TRBD1. This CDR3 region has 14 residues. Per germline, CDR1 SNHLY and CDR2 FYNNEI. Germline trimming cut 6 bases from V and 4 bases from J; bases unmatched to any gene: 6.

The rearrangement joins TRBV7-2 to TRBJ2-7; D not resolved. Trimming stripped 5 bases from V and 2 bases from J, with 16 bases between. Germline CDR1 is SGHTA and CDR2 is FQGNSA. CDR3 length: 15 amino acids. CDR3 DNA: TGTGCCAGCAGCACGTCGCGTTTCCTGACCTACGAGCAGTACTTC. As protein: CASSTSRFLTYEQYF.

The J gene is TRBJ2-7, the V gene TRBV7-9, with 10 bases identical to TRBD1. This CDR3 has 15 residues. With V trimmed by 4 bases and J by 3 bases, 6 bases remained unmatched. CDR1 SEHNR and CDR2 FQNEAQ come from the germline V gene (reference sequence). The CDR3 region has the DNA TGTGCCAGCAGCTCACCCCGGGACAGGGGCTACGAGCAGTACTTC. This encodes CASSSPRDRGYEQYF.

The CDR3 bases are TGTGCCAGCAGTCCGGCGGGAAGCAATCAGCCCCAGCATTTT. As protein: CASSPAGSNQPQHF. The rearrangement links TRBV25-1 to TRBJ1-5, with no clear D. There are 14 residues in the CDR3. V was cut by 5 bases and J by 1 base, with 9 bases left in between. Germline assignment: CDR1 MGHDK and CDR2 SYGVNS.

The chain employs TRBV9 and TRBJ1-2, with 9 bases that match TRBD1. Germline-derived CDR1 and CDR2 are SGDLS and YYNGEE. V shed 4 bases and J 6 bases; nucleotides not matched to a gene: 13. This CDR3 is built from 16 residues. The DNA for the CDR3 is TGTGCCAGCAGCAGCTATTCCGGACAGGGGAGGAATGGCTACACCTTC. It is translated as CASSSYSGQGRNGYTF.

This clone was seen ten or more times. V is TRBV27 and J is TRBJ1-2; the D is unclear. The CDR3 is made up of 13 amino acids. Deletions cut 3 bases from V and 4 bases from J, with 9 bases between. Germline V gene data show CDR1 as MNHEY and CDR2 as SMNVEV (reference sequence). In DNA, the CDR3 is TGTGCCAGCAGTTTCTCTCAGTCCTATGGCTACACCTTC. Translation gives CASSFSQSYGYTF.

In this sample, this clone turned up a few times. This chain links TRBV11-2 with TRBJ2-7, with 12 bases lining up with TRBD2. Germline V gene data show CDR1 as SGHAT and CDR2 as FQNNGV. This CDR3 spans 18 amino acids. V shed 1 base, J shed 5 bases, and the junction held 12 bases outside the gene matches. CDR3 loop: CASSLGPFSSGGENEQYF. The CDR3 DNA reads TGTGCCAGCAGCTTAGGCCCCTTTTCTAGCGGGGGGGAGAACGAGCAGTACTTC.

The sample holds a few counts of this clone. The chain joins TRBV5-4 to TRBJ2-3, with no clear D. Per the germline V gene, CDR1 is SGHNT and CDR2 is YYREEE (reference sequence). The CDR3 is 13 amino acids. V was cut by 0 bases and J by 6 bases, with 8 bases left in between. The CDR3 region has the DNA TGTGCCAGCAGCTTGGGTTCAGCGGATACGCAGTATTTT. Encoded protein: CASSLGSADTQYF.

This clone appeared a few times. This sequence joins TRBV7-9 and TRBJ2-2; the D gene is possibly TRBD2 (7 bases). Germline CDR1 is SEHNR and CDR2 is FQNEAQ (reference sequence). V shed 5 bases and J shed 3 bases, with 13 bases lying between them. CDR3 size: 15 residues. For the CDR3, the DNA is TGTGCCAGCAGCGTACAGGGAGGGGACACCGGGGAGCTGTTTTTT. This sequence encodes CASSVQGGDTGELFF. Full variable domain (rest looked up from reference TRBV7-9 and TRBJ2-2): DTGVSQNPRHKITKRGQNVTFRCDPISEHNRLYWYRQTLGQGPEFLTYFQNEAQLEKSRLLSDRFSAERPKGSFSTLEIQRTEQGDSAMYLCASSVQGGDTGELFFGEGSRLTVL.

About this clone: The identical CDR3 is also encoded by other nucleotide sequences in the sample. In nucleotides, the CDR3 is TGTGCCAGCAGTGCCCGGACAGGGGGCGGGAACACTGAAGCTTTCTTT. Translating it yields CASSARTGGGNTEAFF. V usage is TRBV6-6 and J usage is TRBJ1-1; the match to TRBD1 covers 11 bases. Germline values: CDR1 MNHNY, CDR2 SVGAGI (reference sequence). The CDR3 spans 16 residues. The V segment lost 5 bases and the J segment 1 base; nucleotides outside the gene matches: 6.

This rearrangement joins TRBV6-5 to TRBJ2-7, with TRBD1 matching over 9 bases. V was clipped by 5 bases and J by 3 bases; unmatched bases: 8. CDR1 MNHEY and CDR2 SVGAGI come from the germline V gene. The CDR3 is 15 amino acids. As DNA, the CDR3 is TGTGCCAGCAGTCCCCGGGACAGGGTACACTACGAGCAGTACTTC. It is translated as CASSPRDRVHYEQYF.

There are a few counts of this clone. The CDR3 end shows no conserved phenylalanine or tryptophan, and so a read error is likely. The chain employs TRBV25-1 and TRBJ2-4; D is perhaps TRBD2 (6 bases). The V and J ends lost 4 bases and 1 base respectively, with 8 bases between them. Germline CDR1 is MGHDK and CDR2 is SYGVNS. This CDR3 region has 14 residues. CDR3 residues: CASSAGGAKNIQYV. CDR3 nucleotide sequence: TGTGCCAGCAGTGCTGGGGGGGCCAAAAACATTCAGTACGTC.

The V and J genes are TRBV9 and TRBJ2-1; TRBD2 agrees at 10 bases. CDR1 is SGDLS and CDR2 is YYNGEE in the germline V gene. The CDR3 loop spans 15 amino acids. V was pared by 0 bases and J by 9 bases, with 6 bases of the junction left unmatched. The CDR3 reads CASSVGASGGGEQFF. In nucleotides, the CDR3 is TGTGCCAGCAGCGTAGGGGCTAGCGGGGGTGGTGAGCAGTTCTTC. The whole variable domain, remainder taken from reference TRBV9 and TRBJ2-1, is DSGVTQTPKHLITATGQRVTLRCSPRSGDLSVYWYQQSLDQGLQFLIQYYNGEERAKGNILERFSAQQFPDLHSELNLSSLELGDSALYFCASSVGASGGGEQFFGPGTRLTVL.

This clone was counted only a few times. The chain couples TRBV5-1 to TRBJ2-5; TRBD2 agrees at 15 bases. V was clipped by 3 bases and J by 5 bases; unmatched bases: 11. Germline V gives CDR1 SGHRS, CDR2 YFSETQ. CDR3 length: 18 residues. The DNA for the CDR3 is TGCGCCAGCAGCTCCTCCGGACTAGCGGGGGGGCCGGGGGAGACCCAGTACTTC. Translation: CASSSSGLAGGPGETQYF.

The rearrangement uses TRBV29-1 and TRBJ1-1, with 8 bases aligning to TRBD1. The CDR3 has 14 residues. V trimming: 5 bases; J trimming: 0 bases; junction bases outside the gene matches: 5. Germline CDR1 SQVTM, CDR2 ANQGSEA. The CDR3 DNA reads as TGCAGCGTTAAAGCAGGGGGCTTGAACACTGAAGCTTTCTTT. It codes for CSVKAGGLNTEAFF.

J is TRBJ2-3 and V is TRBV15; tentatively, D is TRBD1 (5 bases). Germline loops: CDR1 LNHNV, CDR2 YYDKDF (reference sequence). The V end lost 0 bases, the J end lost 3 bases, and 10 bases lay between the germline ends. The CDR3 length is 15 residues. CDR3 in amino acids: CATSRDRQFTDTQYF. CDR3 coding DNA: TGTGCCACCAGCAGAGATCGACAGTTTACAGATACGCAGTATTTT. Looking up the rest from reference TRBV15 and TRBJ2-3 gives the full variable domain: DAMVIQNPRYQVTQFGKPVTLSCSQTLNHNVMYWYQQKSSQAPKLLFHYYDKDFNNEADTPDNFQSRRPNTSFCFLDIRSPGLGDTAMYLCATSRDRQFTDTQYFGPGTRLTVL.

This clone was seen a handful of times. The CDR3 is CASSYGTSNTEAFF. In nucleotides, the CDR3 is TGTGCCAGCAGTTACGGGACATCGAACACTGAAGCTTTCTTT. The chain is built from TRBV6-5 and TRBJ1-1, with a possible D match to TRBD1 (6 bases). The length of the CDR3 is 14 residues. The germline V and J ends were trimmed by 2 bases and 1 base, with 8 bases remaining between them. Germline assignment: CDR1 MNHEY and CDR2 SVGAGI.

This clone was counted a few times. The rearrangement uses TRBV10-3 and TRBJ1-5; the D is unclear. CDR1 ENHRY and CDR2 SYGVKD come from the germline V gene. Deletions cut 4 bases from V and 5 bases from J, with 9 bases between. There are 13 residues in the CDR3. The CDR3 here is CAISVTTDQPQHF. The CDR3 coding sequence is TGTGCCATCAGTGTTACAACCGATCAGCCCCAGCATTTT.

J is TRBJ2-7 and V is TRBV14; a weak D match, TRBD1 (6 bases). The CDR3 contains 14 residues. Trimming removed 4 bases from V and 3 bases from J, with 13 bases in between. In germline, CDR1 is SGHDN, CDR2 FVKESK. The CDR3 spells CASSPQGPSYEQYF. Written as DNA, the CDR3 is TGTGCCAGCAGCCCACAGGGTCCCAGCTACGAGCAGTACTTC. Combining the CDR3 with reference TRBV14 and TRBJ2-7 gives the whole variable domain EAGVTQFPSHSVIEKGQTVTLRCDPISGHDNLYWYRRVMGKEIKFLLHFVKESKQDESGMPNNRFLAERTGGTYSTLKVQPAELEDSGVYFCASSPQGPSYEQYFGPGTRLTVT.

The CDR3 is CARSRTDFYGYTF. In nucleotides, the CDR3 is TGTGCCAGGAGCCGGACGGACTTTTATGGCTACACCTTC. The chain joins TRBV2 to TRBJ1-2; no firm D call. V lost 9 bases, J lost 5 bases, and 16 bases lay in between. The V gene's germline CDR1 is SNHLY and CDR2 FYNNEI. CDR3 length: 13 amino acids.

V and J are TRBV5-1 and TRBJ2-5; no clear D. CDR1 is SGHRS, CDR2 YFSETQ, per germline. The CDR3 is 14 residues long. Trimming shortened V by 7 bases and J by 0 bases, and 13 bases separated the two germline ends. This chain's CDR3 is CASSLGRHQETQYF. The CDR3 coding sequence is TGCGCCAGCTCCCTTGGCAGGCACCAAGAGACCCAGTACTTC.

The J gene is TRBJ2-1, the V gene TRBV7-2; 7 bases map to TRBD1. Trimming took 4 bases from V and 6 from J; bases not matched to a gene: 12. This CDR3 spans 16 amino acids. Germline V CDR1 and CDR2: SGHTA, FQGNSA. CDR3 DNA sequence: TGTGCCAGCAGCTCACGATCAGGGGGTCTCCTCAATGAGCAGTTCTTC. Translated, it gives CASSSRSGGLLNEQFF.

The gene calls are TRBV5-1 and TRBJ2-2, with 7 nucleotides matching TRBD1. V shed 6 bases, J shed 3 bases, and the junction held 8 bases outside the gene matches. The CDR3 is made up of 15 amino acids. From germline, CDR1 is SGHRS and CDR2 YFSETQ. Here the CDR3 reads CASTDPGQHTGELFF. Here the CDR3 DNA reads TGCGCCAGCACCGATCCGGGACAGCACACCGGGGAGCTGTTTTTT.

This clone was found a few times. V usage is TRBV19 and J usage is TRBJ1-2; tentatively, D is TRBD1 (5 bases). Between the trimmed V and J ends, which lost 7 bases and 2 bases, there was a span of 26 bases. This CDR3 is 18 amino acids long. Germline assignment: CDR1 LNHDA and CDR2 SQIVND (reference sequence). This CDR3 is CASISTRRGQNLNYGYTF. The CDR3 DNA is TGTGCCAGTATCTCTACACGTAGGGGCCAAAACCTCAACTATGGCTACACCTTC. The full variable domain, its missing parts supplied by reference TRBV19 and TRBJ1-2, is DGGITQSPKYLFRKEGQNVTLSCEQNLNHDAMYWYRQDPGQGLRLIYYSQIVNDFQKGDIAEGYSVSREKKESFPLTVTSAQKNPTAFYLCASISTRRGQNLNYGYTFGSGTRLTVV.

The rearrangement links TRBV5-1 to TRBJ2-7; 14 nucleotides line up with TRBD2. J gave up 0 bases and V 3 bases, and 11 bases lay outside the gene matches. The CDR3 contains 19 residues. Germline V lookup: CDR1 SGHRS, CDR2 YFSETQ. CDR3 protein: CASSSGTSGGTRSSYEQYF. In nucleotides, the CDR3 is TGCGCCAGCAGCTCAGGGACTAGCGGGGGTACTAGGAGCTCCTACGAGCAGTACTTC.

V is TRBV7-2 and J is TRBJ2-2; TRBD2 agrees at 12 bases. V dropped 5 bases and J dropped 6; count of bases not matched to a gene: 7. Germline V lookup: CDR1 SGHTA, CDR2 FQGNSA. This CDR3 has 16 residues. The CDR3 spells CASSPSSGGGAGELFF. DNA of the CDR3: TGTGCCAGCAGCCCCTCTAGCGGGGGGGGCGCCGGGGAGCTGTTTTTT.

This clone has just a few counts. The chain couples TRBV5-1 to TRBJ2-1; weak D call: TRBD2 (6 bases). V dropped 2 bases and J dropped 0 bases, with 9 bases sitting between them. The CDR3 is 15 amino acids. Germline V gene data show CDR1 as SGHRS and CDR2 as YFSETQ. CDR3 sequence reads: CASSFSGSSYNEQFF. The CDR3 bases are TGCGCCAGCAGCTTTAGCGGTAGCTCCTACAATGAGCAGTTCTTC.

DNA of the CDR3: TGTGCCAGCAGCACCTACTACAATGAGCAGTTCTTC. Amino acid sequence: CASSTYYNEQFF. The chain recombines TRBV9 with TRBJ2-1; D gene unclear. The CDR3 loop spans 12 amino acids. CDR1 SGDLS and CDR2 YYNGEE come from the germline V gene. V lost 4 bases to trimming and J lost 3 bases, with 5 bases between them.

In its sample, this clone was seen a few times. V gene TRBV6-6 combines with J gene TRBJ2-1; 13 nucleotides match TRBD2. This CDR3 spans 14 amino acids. CDR1 and CDR2 from the germline V gene are MNHNY and SVGAGI (reference sequence). V was pared by 7 bases and J by 5 bases, with 2 bases of the junction left unmatched. The CDR3 protein is CASIGTSGNNEQFF. The CDR3 bases are TGTGCCAGCATCGGGACTAGCGGGAACAATGAGCAGTTCTTC.